This T cell receptor (beta chain) was profiled in a study of cytomegalovirus exposure and HLA in healthy donors. Only in-frame clones appear in the TCRdb table, and some are missing; sequencing was by immunoSEQ multiplex PCR. The sample lists tens of thousands of clones, about 85% occurring once. The CDR3 is 15 amino acids. Germline CDR1 reads MNHEY; CDR2 reads SMNVEV (reference sequence). After removal of 10 bases from V and 6 bases from J, the junction contained 9 bases not matched to a gene. Material: PBMCs. The J gene is TRBJ2-2, the V gene TRBV27; 12 positions match TRBD1. The TCR was taken from a man aged 25-40 years in good health and CMV-seronegative. The DNA for the CDR3 is TGTGCCACCCGACGGGACAGGGGGCTCGCCGGGGAGCTGTTTTTT. Protein: CATRRDRGLAGELFF.